Given below is one TCR beta chain in context. Its target is unknown. TCRdb keeps only in-frame clones here, not all; method: immunoSEQ multiplex PCR. The sample lists about 64,000 clones, around four fifths seen once, with roughly 5.2% in the top ten. This specimen belongs to a study of pediatric ulcerative colitis. Unmatched junction bases numbered 9, after V lost 4 bases and J lost 7 bases. The CDR3 consists of 15 residues. CDR1 and CDR2 (germline): MNHNS, SASEGT. At colonoscopy, a blood sample was also collected. Whole-study results and caveats: Acute severe colitis showed lower rectal diversity from clonal expansions.

The sequencing sample was made of blood. This TCR derives from a boy aged 10-17 years with moderate ulcerative colitis. This sequence joins TRBV6-1 and TRBJ2-5; 10 bases line up with TRBD1. The CDR3 sequence is CASSALTGGEGTQYF. For the CDR3, the DNA is TGTGCCAGCAGTGCCTTGACAGGGGGCGAAGGGACCCAGTACTTC.